The subject of this entry is one TCR beta chain. The antigen remains undetermined. Deletions cut 4 bases from V and 7 bases from J, with 20 bases between. Germline CDR1 reads LGHDT; CDR2 reads YNNKEL (reference sequence). The CDR3 contains 17 residues. The record originates from a study of T cell responses to AZD1222 COVID-19 vaccine. For the study at large: Timing groups of about 4 and about 12 weeks for second doses were pooled. Study results and limitations: Clonal diversity was possibly underestimated, and white British individuals and females predominated among donors. Researchers report vaccine-associated CD4 TCRs spanning spike, with dominance at 160-218 and 743-854. Baseline seropositives among AZD1222 recipients totaled only six or seven.

Profiled with immunoSEQ multiplex PCR; TCRdb holds only in-frame clones, not every one. Of some 190,000 clones listed, 85% to 95% are singletons. The rearrangement uses TRBV3-1 (or the pseudogene TRBV3-2) and TRBJ1-6; TRBD1 is a possible D gene (5 bases). The input for sequencing was peripheral blood, taken on day 0 of AZD1222 vaccination. The TCR was taken from an adult in good health. This CDR3 reads CASSPATRGVLNSPLHF. The CDR3 DNA reads TGTGCCAGCAGCCCAGCCACGAGAGGGGTCTTAAATTCACCCCTCCACTTT.